Listed below are T cell receptor beta chains from one sample, sequenced in a study of blood T cell repertoires in COVID-19. This table comes from immunoSEQ multiplex PCR, and its TCRdb copy is limited to in-frame clones, with some not included. This table holds about 490,000 clones, 75% to 90% found once. Specimen: peripheral blood. The receptor set was obtained from a human donor in a cohort sampled during active COVID-19. Each CDR3 is given with its conserved first and last residue. Fields, in order: V gene, J gene, CDR3 protein.

V: TRBV19; J: TRBJ1-1; CDR3: CASSTQAGGQAFF
V: TRBV19; J: TRBJ1-2; CDR3: CASTPGQDRGYGYTF
V: TRBV4-2; J: TRBJ1-1; CDR3: CASSQSTAGAVNTEAFF
V: TRBV2; J: TRBJ2-7; CDR3: CASKGDRDSYEQYF
V: TRBV6-5; J: TRBJ2-7; CDR3: CASSYSSHEQYF
V: TRBV5-1; J: TRBJ2-2; CDR3: CASSPGLATNTGELFF
V: TRBV29-1; J: TRBJ1-3; CDR3: CSVEYGSGNGNTIYF
V: TRBV10-1; J: TRBJ1-3; CDR3: CASSALHTPGRGWKSSGNTIYF
V: TRBV10-1; J: TRBJ1-3; CDR3: CASSAPPLHRNTTGNTIYF
V: TRBV28; J: TRBJ2-7; CDR3: CASLDSNSYEQYF